This T cell receptor (beta chain) originates from a study of cytomegalovirus exposure and HLA in healthy donors. CDR1 is MNHEY and CDR2 is SVGAGI in the germline V gene. The CDR3 spans 13 residues. Trimming cost V 6 bases and J 4 bases, with 12 bases left between them. PCR amplification relied on 60 Vbeta primers (plus 13 Jbeta primers). Repertoires were generated with immunoSEQ multiplex PCR, while TCRdb's copy carries only in-frame clones and drops some. The repertoire holds some 130,000 clones, more than 75% seen once, with about 1% in the top ten. Sequences were obtained from PBMCs. The sequence was obtained from a male donor in good health and CMV-seronegative. The chain couples TRBV6-5 to TRBJ1-2; no definite D call. The CDR3 DNA follows: TGTGCCAGCAGCCCCGGAGGGTCCTATGGCTACACCTTC. Protein product: CASSPGGSYGYTF.